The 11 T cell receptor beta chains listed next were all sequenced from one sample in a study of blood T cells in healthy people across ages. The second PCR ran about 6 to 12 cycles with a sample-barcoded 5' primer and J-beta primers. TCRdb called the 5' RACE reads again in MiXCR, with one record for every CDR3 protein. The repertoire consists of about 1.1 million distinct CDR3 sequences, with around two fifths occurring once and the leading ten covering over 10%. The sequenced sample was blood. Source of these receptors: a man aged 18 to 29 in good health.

The DNA for the CDR3 is TGCAGTGCTAGCGGCCAGGGGATTAGCAATCAGCCCCAGCATTTT. Translation gives CSASGQGISNQPQHF. The chain couples TRBV20-1 to TRBJ1-5; the D gene is possibly TRBD1 (6 bases). The CDR3 spans 15 residues. The ends were cut back, 3 bases at V and 0 bases at J, with 12 bases in the middle. CDR1 and CDR2 from the germline V gene are DFQATT and SNEGSKA (reference sequence).

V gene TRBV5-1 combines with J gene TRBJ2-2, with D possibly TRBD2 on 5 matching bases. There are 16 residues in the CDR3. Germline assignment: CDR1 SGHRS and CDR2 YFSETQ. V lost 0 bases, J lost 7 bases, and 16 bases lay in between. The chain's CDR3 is CASSLVLSGINGELFF. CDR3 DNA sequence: TGCGCCAGCAGCTTGGTACTGTCCGGGATTAACGGGGAGCTGTTTTTT. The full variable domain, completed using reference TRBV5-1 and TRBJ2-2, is KAGVTQTPRYLIKTRGQQVTLSCSPISGHRSVSWYQQTPGQGLQFLFEYFSETQRNKGNFPGRFSGRQFSNSRSEMNVSTLELGDSALYLCASSLVLSGINGELFFGEGSRLTVL.

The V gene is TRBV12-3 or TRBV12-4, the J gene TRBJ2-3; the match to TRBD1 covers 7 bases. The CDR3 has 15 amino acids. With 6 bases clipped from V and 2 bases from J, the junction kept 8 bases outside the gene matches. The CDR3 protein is CASSPDRAITDTQYF. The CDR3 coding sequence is TGTGCCAGCAGCCCCGACAGGGCCATCACAGATACGCAGTATTTT.

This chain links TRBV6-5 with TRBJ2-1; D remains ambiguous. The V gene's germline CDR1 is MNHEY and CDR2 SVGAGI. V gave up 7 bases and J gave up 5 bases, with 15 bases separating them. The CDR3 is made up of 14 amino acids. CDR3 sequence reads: CASKVEVLHNEQFF. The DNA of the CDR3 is TGTGCCAGCAAGGTCGAGGTCTTGCACAATGAGCAGTTCTTC.

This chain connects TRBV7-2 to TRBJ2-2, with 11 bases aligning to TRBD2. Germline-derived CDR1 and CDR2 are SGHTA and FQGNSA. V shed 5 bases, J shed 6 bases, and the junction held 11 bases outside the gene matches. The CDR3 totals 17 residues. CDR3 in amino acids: CASSQVAGLAEAGELFF. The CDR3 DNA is TGTGCCAGCAGCCAAGTAGCGGGACTAGCGGAGGCCGGGGAGCTGTTTTTT.

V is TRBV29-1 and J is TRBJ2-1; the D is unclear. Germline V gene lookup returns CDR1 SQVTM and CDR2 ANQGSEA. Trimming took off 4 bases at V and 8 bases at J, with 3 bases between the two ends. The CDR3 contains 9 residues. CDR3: CSVGHEQFF. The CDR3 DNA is TGCAGCGTTGGACATGAGCAGTTCTTC.

The CDR3 DNA is TGTGCCAGCAGCTTAGGACGAGACAGGAACAATGAGCAGTTCTTC. Residues: CASSLGRDRNNEQFF. The chain couples TRBV11-3 to TRBJ2-1; the D gene is possibly TRBD1 (6 bases). The CDR3 spans 15 residues. The germline V and J ends were trimmed by 1 base and 5 bases, with 12 bases remaining between them. Germline values: CDR1 SGHNT, CDR2 YENEEA.

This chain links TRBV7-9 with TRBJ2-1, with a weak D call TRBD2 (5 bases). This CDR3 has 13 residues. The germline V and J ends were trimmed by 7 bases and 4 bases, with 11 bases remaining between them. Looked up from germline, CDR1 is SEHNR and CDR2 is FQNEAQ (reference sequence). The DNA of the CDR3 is TGTGCCAGCAACGGGGATCGGTACAATGAGCAGTTCTTC. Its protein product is CASNGDRYNEQFF.

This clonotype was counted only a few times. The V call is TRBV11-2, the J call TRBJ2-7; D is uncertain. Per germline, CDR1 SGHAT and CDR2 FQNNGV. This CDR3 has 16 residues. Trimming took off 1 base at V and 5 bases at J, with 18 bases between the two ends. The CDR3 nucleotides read TGTGCCAGCAGCTTAGGGTCTTCGAGGCAGGTTGACGAGCAGTACTTC. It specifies CASSLGSSRQVDEQYF.

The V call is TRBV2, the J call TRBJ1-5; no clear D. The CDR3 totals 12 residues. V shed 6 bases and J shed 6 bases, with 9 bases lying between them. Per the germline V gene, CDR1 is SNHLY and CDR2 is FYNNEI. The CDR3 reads CASSAQFQPQHF. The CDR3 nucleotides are TGTGCCAGCAGCGCACAGTTTCAGCCCCAGCATTTT.

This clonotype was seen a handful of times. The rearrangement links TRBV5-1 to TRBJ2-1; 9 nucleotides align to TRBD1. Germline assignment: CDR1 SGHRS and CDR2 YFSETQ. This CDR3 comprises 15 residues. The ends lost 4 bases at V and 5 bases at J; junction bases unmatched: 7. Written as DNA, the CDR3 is TGCGCCAGCAGCCCTCTAGGGACAGGGAACAATGAGCAGTTCTTC. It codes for CASSPLGTGNNEQFF.